The 23 T cell receptor beta chains below come from one sample, sequenced in a study of T cells in Graves' hyperthyroidism and ophthalmopathy. What was amplified from RNA transcripts were TCR beta CDR3 regions. Using the HTBI primer set, a first-round RT-PCR was run on the TCR CDR3. MiXCR, run by TCRdb on the multiplex PCR reads, gives a single entry per CDR3 protein. This repertoire shows about 520,000 distinct CDR3 sequences, roughly 20% found once; its top ten account for 26%. The sample was blood. The receptors were gathered from a man aged 18 to 29 with Graves' hyperthyroidism.

The chain couples TRBV3-1 to TRBJ2-7; D unresolved. The CDR3 is 15 residues long. The V and J ends lost 7 bases and 2 bases respectively, with 18 bases between them. CDR1 is LGHDT, CDR2 YNNKEL, per germline (reference sequence). CDR3 sequence: CASTPGPQVPYEQYF. The CDR3 nucleotides are TGTGCCAGCACCCCTGGGCCCCAAGTCCCCTACGAGCAGTACTTC.

The J gene is TRBJ1-6, the V gene TRBV3-1; D might be TRBD1 (6 bases). The germline V and J ends were trimmed by 5 bases and 9 bases, with 8 bases remaining between them. Germline loops: CDR1 LGHDT, CDR2 YNNKEL (reference sequence). The CDR3 consists of 12 residues. CDR3 DNA: TGTGCCAGCAGCTACAGGGTTTCACCCCTCCACTTT. This sequence encodes CASSYRVSPLHF. Drawing the rest from reference TRBV3-1 and TRBJ1-6, the complete variable domain is DTAVSQTPKYLVTQMGNDKSIKCEQNLGHDTMYWYKQDSKKFLKIMFSYNNKELIINETVPNRFSPKSPDKAHLNLHINSLELGDSAVYFCASSYRVSPLHFGNGTRLTVT.

This clonotype was detected many times. The chain uses TRBV24-1 and TRBJ1-5; 7 positions match TRBD1. The germline gives CDR1 KGHDR, CDR2 SFDVKD. The V gene end was trimmed by 8 bases and the J gene end by 2 bases; junction bases not matched to a gene: 2. This CDR3 spans 13 amino acids. The CDR3 here is CATKGAGNQPQHF. In nucleotides, the CDR3 is TGTGCCACCAAGGGGGCAGGCAATCAGCCCCAGCATTTT.

This clonotype showed up just a few times. A much larger clone is a single base away; this may be a read error. The chain combines TRBV28 with TRBJ2-7; either TRBD1 or TRBD2 may supply D (5 bases each). Germline values: CDR1 MDHEN, CDR2 SYDVKM. The CDR3 extends over 14 amino acids. The CDR3 DNA sequence: TGTGCCAGCAGTTTCGGGACGGTTTCCTACGAGCAGTGCTTC. As protein: CASSFGTVSYEQCF.

This clonotype occurred many times. V and J are TRBV6-1 and TRBJ2-5; 8 nucleotides align to TRBD2. The length of the CDR3 is 14 residues. J was trimmed by 5 bases and V by 4 bases; bases with no gene match: 6. Germline values: CDR1 MNHNS, CDR2 SASEGT. In nucleotides, the CDR3 is TGTGCCAGCAGTGGAATGCGGGGGGCCGAGACCCAGTACTTC. Residues: CASSGMRGAETQYF.

This clonotype was seen a handful of times. This chain connects TRBV14 to TRBJ2-5; TRBD1 aligns across 9 bases. The CDR3 totals 16 residues. Germline CDR1 and CDR2: SGHDN and FVKESK. V lost 0 bases, J lost 4 bases, and 6 bases stayed unmatched. In DNA, the CDR3 is TGTGCCAGCAGCCAAGAACAGGGGGCGCTTGGAGAGACCCAGTACTTC. This translates into CASSQEQGALGETQYF.

This clonotype was picked up many times. This chain uses TRBV5-1 with TRBJ1-2, with TRBD1 matching over 11 bases. Per the germline V gene, CDR1 is SGHRS and CDR2 is YFSETQ. V gave up 3 bases and J gave up 6 bases; unmatched junction bases: 4. The CDR3 covers 14 residues. CDR3 in amino acids: CASSWGTGGNGYTF. The DNA of the CDR3 is TGCGCCAGCAGCTGGGGGACAGGGGGAAATGGCTACACCTTC.

The chain couples TRBV20-1 to TRBJ2-7; unclear D gene. The germline V gene has CDR1 DFQATT and CDR2 SNEGSKA (reference sequence). The CDR3 is 13 amino acids. The ends were cut back, 1 base at V and 4 bases at J, with 11 bases in the middle. The DNA for the CDR3 is TGCAGTGCTAGAGGTTTGCGAGATTACGAGCAGTACTTC. Translated, it gives CSARGLRDYEQYF.

This clonotype was observed many times. This sequence joins TRBV9 and TRBJ1-1, with D possibly being TRBD1 (6 bases). The V end lost 0 bases, the J end lost 3 bases, and 18 bases lay between the germline ends. Germline V gene data show CDR1 as SGDLS and CDR2 as YYNGEE. The CDR3 totals 17 residues. DNA for the CDR3: TGTGCCAGCAGCGTAGAGGGCGGAGGGGGGCGGGACACTGAAGCTTTCTTT. This translates into CASSVEGGGGRDTEAFF.

Ten or more counts support this clonotype. The chain uses TRBV15 and TRBJ2-5; TRBD1 matches at 9 bases. CDR1 LNHNV and CDR2 YYDKDF come from the germline V gene (reference sequence). The CDR3 sequence is 13 residues long. With 3 bases clipped from V and 4 bases from J, the junction kept 0 bases outside the gene matches. The CDR3 DNA sequence: TGTGCCACCAGCAGGGACAGGGGAGAGACCCAGTACTTC. Translated, it gives CATSRDRGETQYF.

This clonotype was counted only a few times. Possible read error: a much larger clone is one base away. The chain couples TRBV24-1 to TRBJ1-1; D is undetermined. V lost 4 bases to trimming and J lost 5 bases, with 10 bases between them. The CDR3 runs to 13 residues. CDR1 is KGHDR and CDR2 is SFDVKD in the germline V gene. Here the CDR3 reads CATSDPGRTEAFF. In DNA form, the CDR3 reads TGTGCCACCAGTGACCCAGGCAGGACTGAAGCTTTCTTT.

This clonotype occurred a few times. The chain uses TRBV5-1 and TRBJ1-6; TRBD1 matches at 7 bases. This CDR3 contains 14 residues. CDR1 is SGHRS and CDR2 is YFSETQ in the germline V gene. The trim removed 4 bases at V and 7 bases at J, leaving 5 bases unmatched. The chain's CDR3 is CASSPGQINSPLHF. The CDR3 coding sequence is TGCGCCAGCAGCCCGGGACAGATAAATTCACCCCTCCACTTT.

This clonotype was detected many times. The chain has TRBV6-5 and TRBJ2-7; TRBD1 matches 10 bases. V was pared by 0 bases and J by 2 bases, with 4 bases of the junction left unmatched. The CDR3 runs to 16 residues. The germline V gene encodes CDR1 MNHEY and CDR2 SVGAGI. CDR3 loop: CASSYSAGQGPYEQYF. Written as DNA, the CDR3 is TGTGCCAGCAGTTACTCCGCGGGACAGGGGCCCTACGAGCAGTACTTC.

The rearrangement links TRBV6-2 or TRBV6-3 to TRBJ1-5; TRBD1 matches 9 bases. CDR3 size: 14 residues. Losses at the gene ends were 6 bases for V and 5 bases for J; bases not matched to a gene: 5. The germline V gene encodes CDR1 MNHEY and CDR2 SVGEGT. The CDR3 bases are TGTGCCAGCAGGGGGACAGGGCGAGATCAGCCCCAGCATTTT. Protein product: CASRGTGRDQPQHF.

This chain connects TRBV11-2 to TRBJ2-7; D is uncertain. This CDR3 has 17 amino acids. Germline-derived CDR1 and CDR2 are SGHAT and FQNNGV. Trimming cost V 0 bases and J 6 bases, with 21 bases left between them. The CDR3 reads CASSLEIKGRLFSEQYF. CDR3 nucleotides: TGTGCCAGCAGCTTAGAGATAAAAGGACGGCTGTTTTCCGAGCAGTACTTC.

This clonotype was observed a handful of times. A much bigger clone sits one base away, suggesting this may be a read error. The chain couples TRBV28 to TRBJ1-2, with 12 nucleotides matching TRBD1. The CDR3 sequence is 14 residues long. Germline CDR1 MDHEN, CDR2 SYDVKM. DNA of the CDR3: TGTGCCAACAGTACCGGGACAGGGGGCCATGGCTACACCTTC. Its protein product is CANSTGTGGHGYTF.

This clonotype was counted ten times or more. The CDR3 bases are TGTGCCAGCAGCTCGAGACTAGCGGGGGTCTACGAGCAGTACTTC. It is translated as CASSSRLAGVYEQYF. The chain combines TRBV13 with TRBJ2-7; TRBD2 aligns across 12 bases. After removal of 4 bases from V and 3 bases from J, the junction contained 4 bases not matched to a gene. The CDR3 consists of 15 residues. The germline V gene encodes CDR1 PRHDT and CDR2 FYEKMQ (reference sequence).

This clonotype has ten or more counts. The V and J genes are TRBV15 and TRBJ1-2; a possible D gene is TRBD1 (5 bases). The CDR3 has 15 residues. The germline CDR1 and CDR2 sequences are LNHNV and YYDKDF (reference sequence). V lost 6 bases and J 3 bases, leaving 17 bases between the germline ends. The CDR3 nucleotides read TGTGCCACCAGGCCAAGGGGCGGGGAGCACTATGGCTACACCTTC. Residues: CATRPRGGEHYGYTF.

V is TRBV12-3 or TRBV12-4 and J is TRBJ1-2, with a possible D match to TRBD1 (5 bases). V was pared by 6 bases and J by 5 bases, with 16 bases between. The CDR3 runs to 14 residues. In DNA form, the CDR3 reads TGTGCCAGCAGCCCAAAGGTCGGGGCATATGGCTACACCTTC. Its translation: CASSPKVGAYGYTF.

Regarding this clonotype: The junction and the germline gene differ at one end; a read error may be behind it. The rearrangement uses TRBV6-1 and TRBJ1-2; 7 bases are a match to TRBD1. This CDR3 has 13 residues. In germline, CDR1 is MNHNS, CDR2 SASEGT. This CDR3 reads CASTRDSGNGYAF. The DNA for the CDR3 is TGTGCCAGCACACGGGACAGTGGGAATGGCTACGCCTTC.

V and J are TRBV4-1 and TRBJ1-5; D may be TRBD1 (5 bases). With 0 bases removed from V and 4 bases from J, the gap between germline ends came to 16 bases. CDR1 and CDR2 from the germline V gene are MGHRA and YSYEKL. This CDR3 region has 17 residues. The CDR3 loop reads CASSQDQGVIGNQPQHF. CDR3 sequence (DNA): TGCGCCAGCAGCCAAGATCAAGGGGTTATTGGGAATCAGCCCCAGCATTTT.

This clonotype was observed many times. The chain links TRBV5-1 to TRBJ2-5; 8 bases line up with TRBD1. This CDR3 comprises 15 residues. The ends lost 2 bases at V and 4 bases at J; junction bases unmatched: 7. Germline loops: CDR1 SGHRS, CDR2 YFSETQ. The CDR3 spells CASSFSGTGSETQYF. The CDR3 DNA follows: TGCGCCAGCAGCTTTTCCGGGACAGGATCAGAGACCCAGTACTTC.

CDR3 bases: TGCAGTGCTAGTGAACTCCTAAAGACGAACACTGAAGCTTTCTTT. Translating it yields CSASELLKTNTEAFF. The rearrangement links TRBV20-1 to TRBJ1-1; D not resolved. V gave up 3 bases and J gave up 1 base, with 15 bases separating them. The CDR3 loop spans 15 amino acids. Germline V gives CDR1 DFQATT, CDR2 SNEGSKA (reference sequence).